This TCR beta chain was recovered during a study of long-term antiretroviral therapy in people with HIV. At the level of the study: Samples from the earliest time points predate the 2015 immediate-ART recommendation by about a decade.

The immunoSEQ assay was v3.0, run at survey level. Sequencing was performed with immunoSEQ multiplex PCR; in TCRdb, only in-frame clones are kept and a portion is missing. The sample records approximately 20,000 clones, 70% to 85% being singletons. Germline values: CDR1 MNHNY, CDR2 SVGAGI (reference sequence). With 8 bases clipped from V and 1 base from J, the junction kept 2 bases outside the gene matches. This CDR3 contains 14 residues. The chain employs TRBV6-6 and TRBJ1-3; 10 nucleotides line up with TRBD1. This TCR derives from a woman between 35 and 50 years old with HIV. Here the sequenced sample was unsorted PBMCs, taken 4.1 years after starting antiretroviral therapy. The CDR3: CASRDRGSGNTIYF. The CDR3 nucleotides are TGTGCCAGCCGGGACAGGGGATCTGGAAACACCATATATTTT.